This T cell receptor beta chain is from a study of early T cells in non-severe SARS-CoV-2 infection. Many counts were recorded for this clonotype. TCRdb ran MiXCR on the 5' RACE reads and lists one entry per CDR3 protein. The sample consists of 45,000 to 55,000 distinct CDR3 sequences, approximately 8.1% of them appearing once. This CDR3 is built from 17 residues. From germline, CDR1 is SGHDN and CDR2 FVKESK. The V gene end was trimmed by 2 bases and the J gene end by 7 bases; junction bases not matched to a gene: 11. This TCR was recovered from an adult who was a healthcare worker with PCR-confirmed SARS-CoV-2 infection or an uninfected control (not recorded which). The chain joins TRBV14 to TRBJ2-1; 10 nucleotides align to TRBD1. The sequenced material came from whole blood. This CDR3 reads CASSQFGQGVPRNEQFF. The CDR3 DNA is TGTGCCAGCAGCCAATTCGGACAGGGGGTACCCAGGAATGAGCAGTTCTTC.